This entry lists 22 T cell receptor beta chains sequenced from one sample in a study of T cells in women clearing cervical HPV infection. Repertoires were generated with immunoSEQ multiplex PCR, while TCRdb's copy carries only in-frame clones and drops some. Its clone listing holds approximately 52,000 clones. Sequenced input: blood buffy coat. The source of these receptors is a woman aged 18-69 years with a cervical HPV16 infection that either progressed to CIN3+ or cleared (not recorded which).

As for this clone: The read finishes 3 residues shy of the CDR3 end, and the germline J gene is used to complete it. This sequence joins TRBV5-5 and TRBJ2-4, with unresolved D. Trimming removed 0 bases from V and 3 bases from J, with 10 bases in between. CDR1 and CDR2 from the germline V gene are SGHKS and YYEKEE (reference sequence). The CDR3 covers 15 residues. CDR3 protein: CASSLVVGFKNIQYF. CDR3 DNA (partial): TGTGCCAGCAGCTTGGTCGTGGGCTTCAAAAACATT. The whole variable domain, filled in from reference TRBV5-5 and TRBJ2-4, reads DAGVTQSPTHLIKTRGQQVTLRCSPISGHKSVSWYQQVLGQGPQFIFQYYEKEERGRGNFPDRFSARQFPNYSSELNVNALLLGDSALYLCASSLVVGFKNIQYFGAGTRLSVL.

Concerning this clone: With the read ending 3 residues before the CDR3 end, the germline J gene is used to fill in that end. The chain uses TRBV6-2 or TRBV6-3 and TRBJ2-1; D gene unclear. CDR3 length: 16 amino acids. V lost 5 bases to trimming and J lost 3 bases, with 17 bases between them. Germline V gene sequence: CDR1 MNHEY, CDR2 SVGEGT. CDR3 bases read: TGTGCCAGCAGTGACAAACAATTCCCTTTCTACAATGAG. Protein sequence: CASSDKQFPFYNE. The complete CDR3 sequence is CASSDKQFPFYNEQFF.

A remark on this clone: The CDR3 end lies 3 residues beyond the end of the read and is filled in from the germline J gene. This chain uses TRBV27 with TRBJ1-1; TRBD1 matches at 7 bases. Germline V gene sequence: CDR1 MNHEY, CDR2 SMNVEV (reference sequence). This CDR3 has 14 residues. V trimming: 3 bases; J trimming: 1 base; junction bases outside the gene matches: 2. Partial CDR3 DNA: TGTGCCAGCAGTTTCGGGACAGCGAACACTGAA. Its translation: CASSFGTANTE. The CDR3 as a whole reads CASSFGTANTEAFF.

Comments on this clone: The sequence runs out 3 residues before the end of the CDR3; the remainder is reconstructed from the germline J gene. The chain combines TRBV5-6 with TRBJ2-7; unclear D gene. There are 14 residues in the CDR3. CDR1 is SGHDT, CDR2 YYEEEE, per germline. The V and J ends lost 2 bases and 4 bases respectively, with 13 bases between them. The DNA read from the CDR3 is TGTGCCAGCAGCTTTGAAGGGTTGGTTTACGAG. The encoded protein is CASSFEGLVYE. The CDR3 in full is CASSFEGLVYEQYF.

Note on this clone: The observed sequence ends 3 residues before the CDR3 terminus, with the missing tail filled in from the germline J gene. V is TRBV20-1 and J is TRBJ2-7, with D possibly matching TRBD2 (6 bases). The CDR3 is made up of 13 amino acids. Germline V gene sequence: CDR1 DFQATT, CDR2 SNEGSKA (reference sequence). The germline V and J ends were trimmed by 2 bases and 3 bases, with 11 bases remaining between them. CDR3 DNA (partial): TGCAGTGCTAGAAGGCTAGCGAACTACGAG. Its protein product is CSARRLANYE. The full CDR3 is CSARRLANYEQYF.

Frequency places this clone as medium-sized. The sequenced fragment ends 3 residues before the CDR3 boundary, so the rest is inferred from the germline J gene. This rearrangement joins TRBV19 to TRBJ2-5, with 9 bases identical to TRBD2. The CDR3 length is 12 residues. In germline, CDR1 is LNHDA, CDR2 SQIVND (reference sequence). The V gene end was trimmed by 6 bases and the J gene end by 4 bases; junction bases not matched to a gene: 0. CDR3 protein: CASRLAGETQYF. The CDR3 bases that were read are TGTGCCAGTAGACTAGCGGGAGAGACC.

Note on this clone: The read ends 3 residues early relative to the CDR3; the germline J gene fills the gap. The chain joins TRBV7-6 to TRBJ2-1; D is possibly TRBD2 (6 bases). Germline CDR1 reads SGHVS; CDR2 reads FNYEAQ. Between the trimmed V and J ends, which lost 2 bases and 4 bases, there was a span of 18 bases. This CDR3 spans 17 amino acids. Here the CDR3 reads CASSLTSLGGGYNEQFF. The CDR3 DNA, read in part, is TGTGCCAGCAGCTTAACCTCACTAGGTGGAGGGTACAATGAG.

CDR3 loop: CSASLPGGYNEQFF. The CDR3 DNA, read in part, is TGCAGTGCTAGTCTACCGGGGGGCTACAATGAG. The genes are TRBV20-1 and TRBJ2-1, with 7 bases matching TRBD2. The read stops 3 residues short of the end of the CDR3; the missing end is completed from the germline J gene. The CDR3 contains 14 residues. Losses at the gene ends were 3 bases for V and 3 bases for J; bases not matched to a gene: 5. CDR1 is DFQATT, CDR2 SNEGSKA, per germline (reference sequence).

Of note for this clone: The read ends 3 residues shy of where the CDR3 ends; the end is completed using the germline J gene. The chain carries TRBV5-5 and TRBJ2-7, with 8 bases that match TRBD2. V trimming: 2 bases; J trimming: 3 bases; junction bases outside the gene matches: 1. Germline CDR1 SGHKS, CDR2 YYEKEE (reference sequence). This CDR3 has 13 residues. CDR3 DNA, as far as it was read: TGTGCCAGCAGCTTCGGGGGGGACTACGAG. Amino acid sequence: CASSFGGDYE. The full CDR3 is CASSFGGDYEQYF.

A remark on this clone: The CDR3 end falls 3 residues outside the read, so it is completed with the germline J gene. V gene TRBV19 combines with J gene TRBJ1-1; 10 nucleotides match TRBD1. Germline V lookup: CDR1 LNHDA, CDR2 SQIVND (reference sequence). V lost 5 bases to trimming and J lost 4 bases; unmatched junction nucleotides: 1. The CDR3 is 13 residues long. The CDR3 bases that were read are TGTGCCAGTAGTGGACAGGGGGGCACTGAA. Translated: CASSGQGGTE. Given in full, the CDR3 is CASSGQGGTEAFF.

Remarks on this clone: The read ends 3 residues shy of where the CDR3 ends; the end is completed using the germline J gene. The chain links TRBV10-3 to TRBJ2-3, with D possibly TRBD2 on 5 matching bases. The germline V gene has CDR1 ENHRY and CDR2 SYGVKD. The CDR3 runs 12 residues. Trimming left V 11 bases short and J 5 bases short, with 14 bases between. CDR3 bases read: TGTGCCGACTCCGGGGTGGGAGATACG. This encodes CADSGVGDT. The entire CDR3 sequence reads CADSGVGDTQYF.

Concerning this clone: The CDR3 goes on 3 residues after the read ends, and that part is filled in from the germline J gene. This chain links TRBV4-2 with TRBJ1-4; D is undetermined. CDR3 length equals 14 residues. Trimming cost V 0 bases and J 4 bases, with 6 bases left between them. CDR1 LGHNA and CDR2 YNFKEQ come from the germline V gene. CDR3 DNA (partial): TGTGCCAGCAGCCAAGATCGCGGTAATGAAAAA. It translates to CASSQDRGNEK. The CDR3 as a whole reads CASSQDRGNEKLFF.

A remark on this clone: From the germline J gene comes the end of the CDR3, since the read stops 3 residues before it. The chain employs TRBV5-1 and TRBJ2-3; 8 bases align to TRBD2. Germline lookup yields CDR1 SGHRS and CDR2 YFSETQ. CDR3 length equals 15 residues. The V and J ends lost 5 bases and 2 bases, in that order; junction bases with no gene match: 7. CDR3 sequence reads: CASRYSGVNTDTQYF. Incomplete CDR3 DNA: TGCGCCAGCAGATATAGCGGGGTAAACACAGATACG.

On this clone: The CDR3 goes on 3 residues after the read ends, and that part is filled in from the germline J gene. This rearrangement joins TRBV6-2 or TRBV6-3 to TRBJ2-5; a possible D gene is TRBD2 (5 bases). V dropped 0 bases and J dropped 1 base, with 9 bases sitting between them. Germline loops: CDR1 MNHEY, CDR2 SVGEGT. The CDR3 extends over 15 amino acids. CDR3 in amino acids: CASSYSTDSQETQYF. The CDR3 bases that were read are TGTGCCAGCAGTTACTCGACGGACTCCCAAGAGACC.

Concerning this clone itself: The DNA ends 3 residues before the CDR3 does, and the rest of the CDR3 is filled in from the germline J gene. The chain carries TRBV28 and TRBJ2-2, with D tentatively TRBD1 (5 bases). Looked up from germline, CDR1 is MDHEN and CDR2 is SYDVKM. The CDR3 spans 13 residues. V was pared by 8 bases and J by 6 bases, with 13 bases between. CDR3 sequence: CASCRRASGELFF. The CDR3 DNA, read in part, is TGTGCCAGCTGCCGCAGGGCTTCCGGGGAG.

Concerning this clone itself: The read halts 3 residues ahead of the CDR3 end, with the missing end drawn from the germline J gene. The chain carries TRBV19 and TRBJ1-2; 7 bases are shared with TRBD1. The CDR3 totals 16 residues. Germline CDR1 reads LNHDA; CDR2 reads SQIVND (reference sequence). Unmatched junction bases numbered 7, after V lost 1 base and J lost 2 bases. CDR3 amino acids: CASSIASGQINYGYTF. CDR3 DNA, as far as it was read: TGTGCCAGTAGTATAGCCTCGGGACAGATAAACTATGGC.

To note about this clone: The missing CDR3 end, 3 residues past where the read stops, is filled in from the germline J gene. The chain recombines TRBV11-1 with TRBJ1-1; the D gene is possibly TRBD1 (6 bases). Germline values: CDR1 SGHAT, CDR2 FQDESV (reference sequence). The ends were cut back, 3 bases at V and 6 bases at J, with 11 bases in the middle. The CDR3 sequence is 13 residues long. The CDR3 protein is CASSFSGVSEAFF. CDR3 DNA (partial): TGTGCCAGCAGCTTCTCAGGGGTATCTGAA.

In the case of this clone: Sequencing ends 3 residues short of the CDR3 end; the germline J gene provides the rest. The rearrangement joins TRBV5-4 to TRBJ2-7; D possibly corresponds to TRBD1 (6 bases). The CDR3 runs 14 residues. V shed 2 bases and J shed 1 base, with 10 bases lying between them. Germline V lookup: CDR1 SGHNT, CDR2 YYREEE (reference sequence). The DNA read from the CDR3 is TGTGCCAGCAGCTTAGACAGGAGTTCCTACGAG. Its protein product is CASSLDRSSYE. The whole CDR3 sequence is CASSLDRSSYEQYF.

About this clone: The read gets to within 3 residues of the CDR3 end, and the germline J gene fills in the rest. The chain employs TRBV6-2 or TRBV6-3 and TRBJ1-1, with D unclear. In germline, CDR1 is MNHEY, CDR2 SVGEGT. This CDR3 is built from 14 residues. Trimming left V 2 bases short and J 1 base short, with 8 bases between. The CDR3 here is CASSYTHRNTEAFF. CDR3 bases read: TGTGCCAGCAGTTACACACACCGGAACACTGAA.

In the case of this clone: Read coverage stops 3 residues before the CDR3 terminus; the germline J gene supplies the remainder. The chain couples TRBV2 to TRBJ2-3; maybe TRBD2 (6 bases). Germline loops: CDR1 SNHLY, CDR2 FYNNEI. V was trimmed by 7 bases and J by 2 bases, leaving 10 bases between them. The length of the CDR3 is 13 residues. The CDR3 sequence is CASKVGLTDTQYF. Partial CDR3 DNA: TGTGCCAGCAAGGTGGGACTCACAGATACG.

On this clone itself: The read comes to an end 3 residues before the CDR3 does, leaving the germline J gene to fill in the end. J is TRBJ1-1 and V is TRBV27, with no clear D. V was cut by 2 bases and J by 7 bases, with 5 bases left in between. Germline-derived CDR1 and CDR2 are MNHEY and SMNVEV (reference sequence). The CDR3 consists of 11 residues. CDR3 DNA, as far as it was read: TGTGCCAGCAGTTTAGGCAATGAA. This codes for CASSLGNE. The complete CDR3 reads CASSLGNEAFF.

The sequenced CDR3 bases are TGCAGTGCTAGGGACAGGGGGCGTGGTGAGACC. Translation gives CSARDRGRGET. The complete CDR3 protein is CSARDRGRGETQYF. The chain couples TRBV20-1 to TRBJ2-5; 11 bases align to TRBD1. The read halts 3 residues ahead of the CDR3 end, with the missing end drawn from the germline J gene. J was trimmed by 5 bases and V by 3 bases; bases with no gene match: 5. Germline lookup yields CDR1 DFQATT and CDR2 SNEGSKA (reference sequence). The CDR3 extends over 14 amino acids.